The subject of this entry is one T cell receptor beta chain. It has no known antigen specificity. Qualities for individual bases were not recorded, and no much larger clone is one base off. Reading from cysteine to phenylalanine, the CDR3 counts 14 amino acids. Only the CDR3 portion is preserved as DNA: 42 bases, with reading frame beginning at the first base. The trim is 1 base for V and 2 bases for J, with a gap of 11 bases between the germline ends. CDR1 GTSNPN and CDR2 SVGIG were looked up in the germline V gene (reference sequence). For sequencing of the TCRbeta CDR3 region, genomic DNA was extracted from the sorted cells. TCRbeta CDR3 regions were sequenced using the immunoSEQ Assay. Held by TCRdb, this immuneACCESS table contains in-frame sequences only and omits some clones. Under half of the omission traces to an unresolved V gene where checked; the cause of the rest is unknown. Across this sample there are about 80,000 clones, with about 80% seen only once. Together, the top ten hold around 7% of the sample.

Patients with autoimmune disease history or receiving systemic immunosuppression were excluded from the trial. Peripheral blood for TCR sequencing was collected from all dose cohorts at baseline, on cycle 4 day 1, and on cycle 7 day 1. Samples came from an open-label, multicenter, first-in-human phase I dose-escalation trial of ivuxolimab. The trial enrolled adults with locally advanced or metastatic head and neck squamous cell, hepatocellular, melanoma or renal cell carcinoma. Before TCR sequencing, CD4+ T cells and CD8+ T cells from peripheral blood were sorted into separate populations. These data originate in a study of OX40 agonist ivuxolimab in advanced cancers. Regarding the research as a whole: Ivuxolimab was an agonistic, fully human IgG2 monoclonal antibody directed against OX40 (CD134), a costimulatory receptor. Of the approximately 50 dose-escalation patients, hepatocellular carcinoma was present in about 20, melanoma in approximately 15, renal cell carcinoma in 9 and head and neck cancer in 9. Intravenous ivuxolimab was administered to patients every 2 weeks at six dose levels: 0.01, 0.1, 0.3, 1.5, 3 and 10 mg/kg. The dose-escalation cohort was roughly 87% male with a mean age of about 58 years, ranging from 23 to 79. Prior anti-PD-1, anti-PD-L1 or anti-CTLA-4 therapy was permitted, and checkpoint inhibitors had been received by about 44% of dose-escalation patients. Partial responses occurred in three dose-escalation patients: two with cutaneous melanoma and one with hepatocellular carcinoma. The paper reports the monotherapy dose-escalation portion (N = 52 patients) of the phase I ivuxolimab trial. The point of sequencing TCRbeta in the periphery was to test whether ivuxolimab changed TCR sequence diversity and drove clonal T-cell expansion.

The study at large found these results: The antigen specificity of the clonally expanded peripheral T cells was not determined. On average, CD8+ T cells showed more expanded clones than CD4+ T cells after ivuxolimab. At doses of 0.1 to 3.0 mg/kg, clonal expansion of both CD4+ and CD8+ blood T cells was observed from baseline to week 6. Low levels of normalized T-cell clonal expansion were also seen in some nonresponding patients. In the 0.1-3.0 mg/kg groups, partial responders had among the lowest normalized peripheral clonal expansion, particularly in CD8+ T cells.

Material: CD4+ or CD8+ T cells sorted from blood, obtained in a trial of the OX40 agonist ivuxolimab. The source of this sequence is an adult with an advanced solid tumor such as melanoma, head and neck, liver or kidney cancer. The chain couples TRBV30 to TRBJ1-2; 5 matching bases give a weak D call of TRBD1. The nucleotide sequence is given as TGTGCCTGGAGTGACATAGGGGTGAACTATGGCTACACCTTC. It encodes CAWSDIGVNYGYTF.